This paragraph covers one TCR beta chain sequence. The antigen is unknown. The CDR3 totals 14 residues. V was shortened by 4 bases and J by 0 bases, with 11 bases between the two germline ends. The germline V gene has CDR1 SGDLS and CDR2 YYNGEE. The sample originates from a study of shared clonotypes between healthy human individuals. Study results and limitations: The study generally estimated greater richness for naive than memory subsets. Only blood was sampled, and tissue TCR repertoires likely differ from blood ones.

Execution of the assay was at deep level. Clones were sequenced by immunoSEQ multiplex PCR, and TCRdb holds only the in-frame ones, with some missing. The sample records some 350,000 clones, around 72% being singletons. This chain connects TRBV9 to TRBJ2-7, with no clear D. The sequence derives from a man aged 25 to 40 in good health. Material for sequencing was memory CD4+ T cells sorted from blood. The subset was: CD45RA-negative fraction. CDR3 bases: TGTGCCAGCAGCCGGATCGGCAGCTCCTACGAGCAGTACTTC. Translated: CASSRIGSSYEQYF.